The TCR beta chain under discussion was sequenced for a study of blood T cell repertoires in COVID-19. Study-level information: Material from acute and convalescent COVID-19 was sourced from the United States, Italy and Spain. Sample material is recorded as cDNA or gDNA derived from T cells, B-cell-depleted T cells, or PBMCs.

Original processing methods: Amplification of reference gene primers provided the estimated nucleated cell counts. Generated by immunoSEQ multiplex PCR, the TCRdb table keeps only in-frame clones and is missing some. V and J calls and clone size are as listed in that table; D and trimming were resolved from the DNA. The table has fewer than 200,000 clones, 75% to 90% seen once. This CDR3 comprises 14 residues. Germline loops: CDR1 MNHEY, CDR2 SVGAGI. J was trimmed by 3 bases and V by 4 bases; bases with no gene match: 5. The TCR originated in a human donor with acute or convalescent COVID-19. The donor label of this sample is uncertain. The J gene is TRBJ1-2, the V gene TRBV6-5; 7 bases agree with TRBD1. Sequenced input: peripheral blood. For the CDR3, the DNA is TGTGCCAGCAGTTCATACAGGGGTGACTATGGCTACACCTTC. Its translation: CASSSYRGDYGYTF.